This passage covers 12 T cell receptor beta chains from one sample sequenced in a study of tumor-infiltrating lymphocytes in localized non-small cell lung cancer. Produced via immunoSEQ multiplex PCR; TCRdb's table is partial and in-frame only. The sample includes 15,000 or so clones, over 75% of them seen just once. Sequences were obtained from uninvolved lung tissue not adjacent to the tumor. These receptors originate from a human donor with non-small cell lung cancer.

The CDR3 here is CASSLGGAPTDTQYF. In DNA, the CDR3 is TGTGCCAGCAGCTTAGGGGGGGCCCCCACAGATACGCAGTATTTT. J is TRBJ2-3 and V is TRBV11-3; D tentatively fits TRBD1 or TRBD2 (6 bases each). This CDR3 is 15 amino acids long. The V and J ends lost 1 base and 2 bases respectively, with 10 bases between them. Germline loops: CDR1 SGHNT, CDR2 YENEEA.

The rearrangement links TRBV9 to TRBJ2-3; 7 nucleotides match TRBD2. The CDR3 is 15 residues long. The V and J ends lost 0 bases and 3 bases, in that order; junction bases with no gene match: 4. Germline CDR1 SGDLS, CDR2 YYNGEE. The CDR3 here is CASSVGGSGTDTQYF. CDR3 sequence (DNA): TGTGCCAGCAGCGTAGGCGGGAGTGGTACAGATACGCAGTATTTT.

Concerning this clone itself: One end of the junction does not line up with germline, which may come from a read error. V usage is TRBV7-7 and J usage is TRBJ2-5; a weak D match, TRBD1 (5 bases). The germline V gene has CDR1 SSHAT and CDR2 FNYEAQ (reference sequence). The CDR3 is 13 residues long. In DNA form, the CDR3 reads TGTGCTAGCAGCTTAGGGGCCATGGAGACCCAGTACTTC. This sequence encodes CASSLGAMETQYF.

This clone was seen a few times. This chain joins TRBV9 and TRBJ1-1; no definite D call. The length of the CDR3 is 14 residues. V lost 4 bases and J 2 bases, leaving 12 bases between the germline ends. Per germline, CDR1 SGDLS and CDR2 YYNGEE. The CDR3 bases are TGTGCCAGCAGCCCAGGCCGGGGTAACACTGAAGCTTTCTTT. As protein: CASSPGRGNTEAFF.

The CDR3 loop is CASRHDRGIYGYTF. CDR3 in DNA: TGTGCCAGCAGACACGACAGGGGGATTTATGGCTACACCTTC. The chain combines TRBV6-5 with TRBJ1-2; 9 bases map to TRBD1. Germline V gene lookup returns CDR1 MNHEY and CDR2 SVGAGI. There are 14 residues in the CDR3. The V and J ends lost 6 bases and 5 bases, in that order; junction bases with no gene match: 7.

This chain links TRBV30 with TRBJ2-7; 7 bases match TRBD1. With V trimmed by 2 bases and J by 3 bases, 7 bases remained unmatched. The germline V gene has CDR1 GTSNPN and CDR2 SVGIG (reference sequence). The CDR3 is 14 residues long. The CDR3 nucleotides are TGTGCCTGGAGTTCAGGGGACAGCCTCTACGAGCAGTACTTC. Translated, it gives CAWSSGDSLYEQYF.

The CDR3 DNA is TGTGCCAGCACCGATAACAATCAGCCCCAGCATTTT. Protein product: CASTDNNQPQHF. V and J are TRBV7-2 and TRBJ1-5; D is uncertain. Trimming removed 7 bases from V and 3 bases from J, with 7 bases in between. The CDR3 consists of 12 residues. Germline loops: CDR1 SGHTA, CDR2 FQGNSA.

The J gene is TRBJ2-5, the V gene TRBV5-4, with 9 bases lining up with TRBD1. The trim removed 1 base at V and 5 bases at J, leaving 6 bases unmatched. The germline V gene encodes CDR1 SGHNT and CDR2 YYREEE (reference sequence). CDR3 size: 15 residues. CDR3 DNA sequence: TGTGCCAGCAGCTTGTCGGGACAGGGTAGGGAGACCCAGTACTTC. Translation gives CASSLSGQGRETQYF.

The chain combines TRBV5-1 with TRBJ1-2; 8 nucleotides agree with TRBD1. The CDR3 consists of 16 residues. The V and J ends lost 1 base and 4 bases, in that order; junction bases with no gene match: 9. The germline V gene has CDR1 SGHRS and CDR2 YFSETQ. CDR3 DNA sequence: TGCGCCAGCAGCTTGTCGTCGGCAGGGGGCACCTATGGCTACACCTTC. Amino acids: CASSLSSAGGTYGYTF.

This clone was observed a few times. The chain is built from TRBV11-3 and TRBJ2-2, with TRBD2 matching 11 bases. From germline, CDR1 is SGHNT and CDR2 YENEEA. V was pared by 6 bases and J by 3 bases, with 6 bases of the junction left unmatched. CDR3 size: 16 residues. Here the CDR3 reads CASSATSGSYTGELFF. Here the CDR3 DNA reads TGTGCCAGCAGTGCAACTAGCGGGAGTTACACCGGGGAGCTGTTTTTT.

V usage is TRBV29-1 and J usage is TRBJ2-5; the D gene is possibly TRBD2 (5 bases). This CDR3 spans 13 amino acids. Deletions cut 4 bases from V and 2 bases from J, with 11 bases between. Germline lookup yields CDR1 SQVTM and CDR2 ANQGSEA. CDR3 in amino acids: CSVVAAVQETQYF. The DNA of the CDR3 is TGCAGCGTTGTGGCAGCGGTTCAAGAGACCCAGTACTTC. The variable domain in full, with the rest retrieved from reference TRBV29-1 and TRBJ2-5, is SAVISQKPSRDICQRGTSLTIQCQVDSQVTMMFWYRQQPGQSLTLIATANQGSEATYESGFVIDKFPISRPNLTFSTLTVSNMSPEDSSIYLCSVVAAVQETQYFGPGTRLLVL.

The chain uses TRBV7-9 and TRBJ1-4; TRBD1 aligns across 8 bases. The CDR3 length is 14 residues. Looked up from germline, CDR1 is SEHNR and CDR2 is FQNEAQ (reference sequence). J lost 7 bases, V lost 5 bases, and 6 bases had no gene match. The CDR3 loop is CASSPLGTGEKLFF. As DNA, the CDR3 is TGTGCCAGCAGCCCCCTGGGGACAGGTGAAAAACTGTTTTTT.